This note documents a single T cell receptor beta chain sequence. The entry originates in a study of blood T cell repertoires in COVID-19. Study details: The samples span acute and convalescent COVID-19 from the United States, Italy and Spain. PBMCs, B-cell-depleted T cells, or T cells were the source of the cDNA or gDNA that made up the material.

Either two negative PCRs, clearance, or symptom resolution qualified Cohort 3 donors as recovered. Original processing notes: It was from reference gene primer amplification that nucleated cell counts were estimated. The assay was immunoSEQ multiplex PCR, and TCRdb's table has in-frame clones only and misses some. That table gives V, J and clone size, and the DNA gave D and trimming. The table records nearly 350,000 clones, roughly 84% of them present only once. From germline, CDR1 is SGDLS and CDR2 YYNGEE. The CDR3 is made up of 14 amino acids. Trimming took 0 bases from V and 4 from J; bases not matched to a gene: 2.

This chain joins TRBV9 and TRBJ2-3, with TRBD2 matching over 7 bases. The sample consisted of PBMCs or T cells enriched from blood (not recorded which). The TCR sequence derives from a woman aged 25 to 39 who had recovered from COVID-19. CDR3 sequence: CASSVESGADTQYF. In DNA, the CDR3 is TGTGCCAGCAGCGTAGAGAGCGGGGCAGATACGCAGTATTTT.